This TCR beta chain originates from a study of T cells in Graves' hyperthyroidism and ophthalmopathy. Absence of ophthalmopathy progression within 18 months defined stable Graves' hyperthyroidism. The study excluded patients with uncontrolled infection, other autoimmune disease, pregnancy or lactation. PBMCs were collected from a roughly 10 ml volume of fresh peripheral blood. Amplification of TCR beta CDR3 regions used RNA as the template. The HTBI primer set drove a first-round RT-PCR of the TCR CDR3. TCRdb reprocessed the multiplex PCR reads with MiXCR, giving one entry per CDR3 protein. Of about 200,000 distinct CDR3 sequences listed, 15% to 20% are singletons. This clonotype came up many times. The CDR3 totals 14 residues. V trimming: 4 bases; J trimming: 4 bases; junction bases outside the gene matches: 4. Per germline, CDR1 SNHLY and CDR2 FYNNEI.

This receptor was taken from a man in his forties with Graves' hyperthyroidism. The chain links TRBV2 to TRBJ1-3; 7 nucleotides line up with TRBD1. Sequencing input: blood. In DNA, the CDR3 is TGTGCCAGCAGTGCGGAAGGGGGCGGAAACACCATATATTTT. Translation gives CASSAEGGGNTIYF.